Sequencing of this T cell receptor (beta chain) was carried out in a study of T cells in Graves' hyperthyroidism and ophthalmopathy. Regions amplified from RNA transcripts were the TCR beta CDR3 regions. HTBI primers drove first-round RT-PCR of the TCR CDR3. Each CDR3 protein gets one entry after TCRdb re-called the multiplex PCR reads with MiXCR. The repertoire holds about 340,000 distinct CDR3 sequences, with about 18% as singletons. The CDR3 is made up of 14 amino acids. CDR1 is SEHNR and CDR2 is FQNEAQ in the germline V gene (reference sequence). V was shortened by 4 bases and J by 1 base, with 10 bases between the two germline ends. Patients counted as stable if ophthalmopathy did not develop within 18 months. Diagnoses were established using clinical symptoms, serum thyroxine and TRAb, thyroid ultrasound and orbital computed tomography. Fresh peripheral blood, roughly 10 ml of it, supplied the PBMCs.

V gene TRBV7-9 combines with J gene TRBJ1-2; TRBD1 might be the D (5 bases). The sample was blood. The clonotype comes from a woman aged 45 to 65 with Graves' hyperthyroidism. CDR3 nucleotide sequence: TGTGCCAGCAGCTCATGGACACTTAACTATGGCTACACCTTC. This sequence encodes CASSSWTLNYGYTF.